Only a few counts were recorded for the clone carrying this T cell receptor beta chain. The antigen remains unidentified. Three nested ARM-PCR rounds with V-beta and C-beta primers built TCRB libraries. Unique molecular identifiers were not described for the libraries. TCRdb fed the multiplex PCR reads into MiXCR, producing one record per CDR3 protein. The sample lists approximately 10,000 distinct CDR3 sequences; 67% were seen once. The data belong to a study of tumor-infiltrating lymphocytes in glioblastoma multiforme. CDR1 and CDR2 from the germline V gene are LGHNA and YNFKEQ. This CDR3 has 15 amino acids. V gave up 0 bases and J gave up 2 bases, with 9 bases separating them. Whole-study results and caveats: The TCR and somatic mutation analysis included just one glioblastoma patient. Functional subtype sorting of these T cells was not performed. Unequal TCR RNA per T cell might skew measured clone sizes.

The sequencing sample was made of brain tumor tissue. The clonotype was recovered from a male donor with glioblastoma. The V and J genes are TRBV4-2 and TRBJ2-3, with D hard to call. CDR3 loop: CASSQDTSSTDTQYF. The DNA of the CDR3 is TGTGCCAGCAGCCAAGATACCAGTTCCACAGATACGCAGTATTTT.